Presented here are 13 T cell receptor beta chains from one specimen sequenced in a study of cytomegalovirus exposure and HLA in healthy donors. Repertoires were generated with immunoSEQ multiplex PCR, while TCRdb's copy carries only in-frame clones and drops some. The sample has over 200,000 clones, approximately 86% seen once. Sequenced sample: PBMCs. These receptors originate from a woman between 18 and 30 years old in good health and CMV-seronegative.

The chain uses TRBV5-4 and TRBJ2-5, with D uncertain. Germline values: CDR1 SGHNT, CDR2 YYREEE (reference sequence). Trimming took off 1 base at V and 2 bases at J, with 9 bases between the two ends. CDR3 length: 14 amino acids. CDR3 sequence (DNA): TGTGCCAGCAGCTTGTATGACTTACAAGAGACCCAGTACTTC. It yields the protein CASSLYDLQETQYF.

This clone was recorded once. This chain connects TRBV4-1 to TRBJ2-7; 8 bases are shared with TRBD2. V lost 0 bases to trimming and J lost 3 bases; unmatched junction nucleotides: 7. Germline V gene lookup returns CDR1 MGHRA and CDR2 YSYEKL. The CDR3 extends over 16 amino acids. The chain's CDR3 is CASSQDSGTSGYEQYF. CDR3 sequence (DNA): TGCGCCAGCAGCCAAGATTCTGGGACTAGTGGCTACGAGCAGTACTTC.

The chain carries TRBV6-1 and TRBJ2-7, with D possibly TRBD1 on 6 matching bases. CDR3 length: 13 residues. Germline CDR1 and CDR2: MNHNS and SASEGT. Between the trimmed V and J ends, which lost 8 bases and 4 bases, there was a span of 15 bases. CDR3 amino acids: CASSPGQTYEQYF. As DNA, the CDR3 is TGTGCCAGCTCTCCCGGACAGACATACGAGCAGTACTTC.

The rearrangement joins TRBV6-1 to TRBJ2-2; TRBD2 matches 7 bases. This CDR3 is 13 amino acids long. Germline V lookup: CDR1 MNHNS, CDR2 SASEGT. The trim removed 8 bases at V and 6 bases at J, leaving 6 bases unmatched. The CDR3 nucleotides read TGTGCCAGCCAAACTAGCGACGCCGGGGAGCTGTTTTTT. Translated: CASQTSDAGELFF.

CDR3 region: CASSIPAGEAAANYGYTF. Written as DNA, the CDR3 is TGTGCCAGCAGCATCCCGGCGGGGGAAGCGGCGGCTAACTATGGCTACACCTTC. J is TRBJ1-2 and V is TRBV7-2; maybe TRBD1 (5 bases). Germline V gene data show CDR1 as SGHTA and CDR2 as FQGNSA. The CDR3 is made up of 18 amino acids. V lost 5 bases to trimming and J lost 0 bases, with 22 bases between them.

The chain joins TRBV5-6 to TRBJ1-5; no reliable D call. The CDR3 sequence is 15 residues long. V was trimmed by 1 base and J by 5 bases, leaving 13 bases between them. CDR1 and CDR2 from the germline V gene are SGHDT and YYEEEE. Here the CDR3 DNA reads TGTGCCAGCAGCTTGTATGGCCCCAGTTATCAGCCCCAGCATTTT. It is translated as CASSLYGPSYQPQHF.

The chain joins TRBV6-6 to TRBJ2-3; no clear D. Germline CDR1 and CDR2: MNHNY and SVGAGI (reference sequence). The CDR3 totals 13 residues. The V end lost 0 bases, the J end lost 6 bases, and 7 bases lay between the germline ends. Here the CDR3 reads CASSYSIQDTQYF. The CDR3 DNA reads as TGTGCCAGCAGTTACTCGATCCAGGATACGCAGTATTTT.

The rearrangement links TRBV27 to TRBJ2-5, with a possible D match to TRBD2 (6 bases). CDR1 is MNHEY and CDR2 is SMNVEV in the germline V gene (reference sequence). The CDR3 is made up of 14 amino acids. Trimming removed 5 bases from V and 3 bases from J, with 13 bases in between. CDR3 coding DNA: TGTGCCAGCAGTCCCTTCCGGGGGAAAGAGACCCAGTACTTC. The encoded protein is CASSPFRGKETQYF.

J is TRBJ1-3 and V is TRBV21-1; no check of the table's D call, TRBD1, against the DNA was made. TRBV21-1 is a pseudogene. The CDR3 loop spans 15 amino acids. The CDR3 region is CARVIQGVSGNTIYF. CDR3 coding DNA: TGTGCCAGGGTAATTCAGGGGGTCTCTGGAAACACCATATATTTT.

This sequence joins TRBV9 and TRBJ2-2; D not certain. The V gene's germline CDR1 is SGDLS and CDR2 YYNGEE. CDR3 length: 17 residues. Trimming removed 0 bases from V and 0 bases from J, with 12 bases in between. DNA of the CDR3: TGTGCCAGCAGCGTAGGTGTAGTTACCTCGAACACCGGGGAGCTGTTTTTT. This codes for CASSVGVVTSNTGELFF.

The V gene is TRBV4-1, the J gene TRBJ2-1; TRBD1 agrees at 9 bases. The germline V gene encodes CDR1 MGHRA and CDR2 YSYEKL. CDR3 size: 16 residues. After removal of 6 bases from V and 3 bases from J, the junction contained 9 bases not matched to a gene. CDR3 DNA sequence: TGCGCCAGCAGTCCACAGGGGGCAAAGGGCTACAATGAGCAGTTCTTC. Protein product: CASSPQGAKGYNEQFF.

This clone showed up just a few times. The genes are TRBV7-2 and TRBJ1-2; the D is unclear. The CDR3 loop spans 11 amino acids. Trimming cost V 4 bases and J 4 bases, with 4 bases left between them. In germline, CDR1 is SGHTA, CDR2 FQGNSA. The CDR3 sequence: CASSSVYGYTF. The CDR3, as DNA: TGTGCCAGCAGCTCCGTCTATGGCTACACCTTC. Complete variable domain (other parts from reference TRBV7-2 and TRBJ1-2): GAGVSQSPSNKVTEKGKDVELRCDPISGHTALYWYRQSLGQGLEFLIYFQGNSAPDKSGLPSDRFSAERTGGSVSTLTIQRTQQEDSAVYLCASSSVYGYTFGSGTRLTVV.

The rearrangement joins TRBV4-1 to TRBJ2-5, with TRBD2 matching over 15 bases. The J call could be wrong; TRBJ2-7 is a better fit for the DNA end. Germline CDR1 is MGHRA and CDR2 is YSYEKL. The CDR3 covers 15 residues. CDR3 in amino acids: CASSPGLAGGYEQYF. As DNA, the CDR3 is TGCGCCAGCAGCCCAGGACTAGCGGGGGGGTACGAGCAGTACTTC.